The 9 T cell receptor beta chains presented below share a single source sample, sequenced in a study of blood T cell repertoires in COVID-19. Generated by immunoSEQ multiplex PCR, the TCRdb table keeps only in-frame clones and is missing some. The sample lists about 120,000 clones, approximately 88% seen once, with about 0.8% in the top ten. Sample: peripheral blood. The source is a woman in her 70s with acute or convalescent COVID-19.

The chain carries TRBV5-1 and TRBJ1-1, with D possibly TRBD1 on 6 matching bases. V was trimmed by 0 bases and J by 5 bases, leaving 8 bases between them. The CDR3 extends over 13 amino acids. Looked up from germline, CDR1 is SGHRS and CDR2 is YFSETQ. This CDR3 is CASSLDRETEAFF. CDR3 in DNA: TGCGCCAGCAGCTTGGACAGGGAGACTGAAGCTTTCTTT.

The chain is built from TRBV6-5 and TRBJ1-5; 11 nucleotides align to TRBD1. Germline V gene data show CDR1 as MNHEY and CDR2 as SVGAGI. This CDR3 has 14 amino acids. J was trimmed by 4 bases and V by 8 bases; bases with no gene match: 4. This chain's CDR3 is CASGQGARNQPQHF. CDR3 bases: TGTGCCAGCGGACAGGGGGCGAGAAATCAGCCCCAGCATTTT.

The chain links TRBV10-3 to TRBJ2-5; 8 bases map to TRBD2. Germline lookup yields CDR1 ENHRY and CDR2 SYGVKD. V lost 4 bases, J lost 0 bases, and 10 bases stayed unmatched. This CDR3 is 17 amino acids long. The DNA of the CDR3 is TGTGCCATCAGTGCGGGGGGTCCGGGGGGGTACCAAGAGACCCAGTACTTC. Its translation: CAISAGGPGGYQETQYF.

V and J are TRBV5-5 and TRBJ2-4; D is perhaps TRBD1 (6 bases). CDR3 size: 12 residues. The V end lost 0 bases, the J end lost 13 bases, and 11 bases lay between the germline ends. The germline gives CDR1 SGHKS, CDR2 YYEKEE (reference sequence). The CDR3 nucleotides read TGTGCCAGCAGCTTGGTGACAGGACAGCAGTACTTC. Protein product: CASSLVTGQQYF.

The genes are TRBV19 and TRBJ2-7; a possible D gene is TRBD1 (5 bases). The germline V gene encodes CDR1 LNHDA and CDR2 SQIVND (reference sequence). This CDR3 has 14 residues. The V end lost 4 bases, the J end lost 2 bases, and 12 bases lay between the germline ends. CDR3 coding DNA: TGTGCCAGTAGTACAGTCCAGGGCCCCTACGAGCAGTACTTC. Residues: CASSTVQGPYEQYF.

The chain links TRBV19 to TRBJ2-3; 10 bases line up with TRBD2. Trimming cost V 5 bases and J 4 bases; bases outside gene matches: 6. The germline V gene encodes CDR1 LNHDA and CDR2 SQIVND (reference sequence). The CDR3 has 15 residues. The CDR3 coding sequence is TGTGCCAGTAGTTCCTTCGGACTAGCGGCAGATACGCAGTATTTT. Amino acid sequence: CASSSFGLAADTQYF.

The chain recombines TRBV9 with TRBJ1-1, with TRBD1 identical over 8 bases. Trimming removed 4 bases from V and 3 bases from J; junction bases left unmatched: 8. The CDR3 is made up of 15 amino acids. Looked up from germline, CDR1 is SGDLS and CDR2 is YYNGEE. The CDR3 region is CASSPQGVGDTEAFF. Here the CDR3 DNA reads TGTGCCAGCAGCCCACAGGGGGTGGGGGACACTGAAGCTTTCTTT.

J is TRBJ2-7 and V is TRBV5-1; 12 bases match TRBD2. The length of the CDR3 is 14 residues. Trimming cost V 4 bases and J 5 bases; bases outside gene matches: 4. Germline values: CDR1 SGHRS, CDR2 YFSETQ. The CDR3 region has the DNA TGCGCCAGCAGCCTAGGACTAGCGGGGCACGAGCAGTACTTC. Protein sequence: CASSLGLAGHEQYF.

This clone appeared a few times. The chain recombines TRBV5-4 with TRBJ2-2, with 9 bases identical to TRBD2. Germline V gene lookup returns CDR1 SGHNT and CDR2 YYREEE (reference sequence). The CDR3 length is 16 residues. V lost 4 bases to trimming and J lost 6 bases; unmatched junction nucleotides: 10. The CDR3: CASSGRLAAGAGELFF. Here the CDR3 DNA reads TGTGCCAGCAGCGGCAGACTAGCGGCAGGGGCCGGGGAGCTGTTTTTT.